One T cell receptor (beta chain) is described in this entry. No antigen is known for it. The data stem from a study of shared clonotypes between healthy human individuals. Study outcomes and limitations: Among non-shared clonotypes, generation probabilities were lower than among those shared by all four donors.

Only in-frame clones appear in the TCRdb table, and some are missing; sequencing was by immunoSEQ multiplex PCR. The top ten hold under 13% of the sample, which has fewer than 400,000 clones, approximately 79% seen once. Germline V gene lookup returns CDR1 MDHEN and CDR2 SYDVKM. The germline V and J ends were trimmed by 1 base and 7 bases, with 10 bases remaining between them. This CDR3 spans 13 amino acids. A CD45RA-negative memory subset and a CD45RA+ naive subset were separated from the CD4+ cells. Sequenced input: memory CD4+ T cells sorted from blood. Sample subset: CD45RA-negative fraction. This chain connects TRBV28 to TRBJ1-1; TRBD1 might be the D (6 bases). The origin of this receptor is a man aged 25 to 40 in good health. The CDR3 protein is CASSLSRQVEAFF. The CDR3 nucleotides are TGTGCCAGCAGTTTATCCCGACAGGTTGAAGCTTTCTTT. The whole variable domain, remainder taken from reference TRBV28 and TRBJ1-1, is DVKVTQSSRYLVKRTGEKVFLECVQDMDHENMFWYRQDPGLGLRLIYFSYDVKMKEKGDIPEGYSVSREKKERFSLILESASTNQTSMYLCASSLSRQVEAFFGQGTRLTVV.